Each of the 2 T cell receptor beta chains below was sequenced from the same sample in a study of blood T cell repertoires in COVID-19. Generated by immunoSEQ multiplex PCR, the TCRdb table keeps only in-frame clones and is missing some. The sample shows 350,000 to 400,000 clones, roughly nine tenths of them seen only once. The material sequenced was peripheral blood. All receptors come from a woman in her 30s with COVID-19, enrolled during active disease.

This clone was recorded at least ten times. The chain has TRBV12-3 or TRBV12-4 and TRBJ2-7; D is possibly TRBD1 (6 bases). V was pared by 7 bases and J by 1 base, with 11 bases between. This CDR3 has 13 amino acids. The CDR3 loop is CASTWDISYEQYF. For the CDR3, the DNA is TGTGCCAGCACCTGGGACATTTCCTACGAGCAGTACTTC.

The sample holds one count of this clone. V and J are TRBV27 and TRBJ1-1, with TRBD1 identical over 10 bases. The germline gives CDR1 MNHEY, CDR2 SMNVEV (reference sequence). The J segment lost 6 bases and the V segment lost 3 bases, leaving 10 bases of the junction unmatched. The CDR3 consists of 16 residues. The CDR3 bases are TGTGCCAGCAGTTTCGGAATCGATGGACAGGGGGCTGAAGCTTTCTTT. Protein: CASSFGIDGQGAEAFF.